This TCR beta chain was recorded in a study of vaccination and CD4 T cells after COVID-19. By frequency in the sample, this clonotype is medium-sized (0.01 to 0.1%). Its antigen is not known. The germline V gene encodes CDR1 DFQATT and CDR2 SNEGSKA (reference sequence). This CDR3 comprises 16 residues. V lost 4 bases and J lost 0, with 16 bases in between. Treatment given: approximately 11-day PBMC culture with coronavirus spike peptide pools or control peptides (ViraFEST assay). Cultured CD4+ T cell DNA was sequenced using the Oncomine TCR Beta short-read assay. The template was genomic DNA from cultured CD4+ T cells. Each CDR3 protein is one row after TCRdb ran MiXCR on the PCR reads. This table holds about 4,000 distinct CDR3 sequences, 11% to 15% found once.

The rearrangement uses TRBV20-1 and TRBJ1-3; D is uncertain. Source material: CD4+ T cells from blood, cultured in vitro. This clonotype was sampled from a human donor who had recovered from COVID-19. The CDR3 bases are TGCAGTGCTACCCTTGGACGACGGGACTCTGGAAACACCATATATTTT. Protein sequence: CSATLGRRDSGNTIYF.